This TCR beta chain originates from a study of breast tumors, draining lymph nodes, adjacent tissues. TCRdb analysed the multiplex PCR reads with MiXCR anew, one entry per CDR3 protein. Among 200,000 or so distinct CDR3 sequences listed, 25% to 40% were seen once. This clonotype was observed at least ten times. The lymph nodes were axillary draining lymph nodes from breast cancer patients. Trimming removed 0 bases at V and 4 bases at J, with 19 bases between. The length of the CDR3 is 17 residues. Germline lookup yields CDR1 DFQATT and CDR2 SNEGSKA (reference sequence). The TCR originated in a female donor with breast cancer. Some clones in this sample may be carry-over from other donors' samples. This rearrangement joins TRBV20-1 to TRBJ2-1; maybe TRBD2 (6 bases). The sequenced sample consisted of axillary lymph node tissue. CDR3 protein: CSARDSASGLRYNEQFF. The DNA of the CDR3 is TGCAGTGCTAGAGATTCCGCAAGCGGGCTTCGGTACAATGAGCAGTTCTTC.